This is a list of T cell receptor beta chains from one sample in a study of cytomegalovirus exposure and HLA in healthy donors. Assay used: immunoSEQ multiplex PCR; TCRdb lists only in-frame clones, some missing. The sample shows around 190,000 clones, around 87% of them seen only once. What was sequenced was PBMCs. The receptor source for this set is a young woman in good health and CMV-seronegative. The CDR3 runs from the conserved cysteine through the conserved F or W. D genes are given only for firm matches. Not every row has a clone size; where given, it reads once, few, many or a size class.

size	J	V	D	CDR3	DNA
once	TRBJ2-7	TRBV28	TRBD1	CASRPGQGFYEQYF	TGTGCCAGCAGACCGGGACAGGGTTTCTACGAGCAGTACTTC
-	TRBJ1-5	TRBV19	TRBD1	CASTPQGVGNQPQHF	TGTGCCAGCACTCCACAGGGGGTTGGAAATCAGCCCCAGCATTTT
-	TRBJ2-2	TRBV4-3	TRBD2	CASSQEAGGTGELFF	TGCGCCAGCAGCCAAGAAGCGGGAGGGACCGGGGAGCTGTTTTTT
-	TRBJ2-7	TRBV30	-	CAWSVPGSEQYF	TGTGCCTGGAGTGTACCAGGTTCCGAGCAGTACTTC
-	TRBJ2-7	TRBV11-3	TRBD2	CASSLMAGGQEQYF	TGTGCCAGCAGCTTGATGGCGGGAGGGCAGGAGCAGTACTTC
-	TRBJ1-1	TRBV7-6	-	CASSLEDGRNTEAFF	TGTGCCAGCAGCTTAGAAGATGGCAGGAACACTGAAGCTTTCTTT
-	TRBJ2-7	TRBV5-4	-	CASSSDRDEQYF	TGTGCCAGCAGCTCGGACAGAGACGAGCAGTACTTC
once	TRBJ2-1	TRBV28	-	CASSLEHHYNEQFF	TGTGCCAGCAGTTTAGAGCACCACTACAATGAGCAGTTCTTC
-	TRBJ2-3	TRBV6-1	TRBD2	CAARLAGGGDTQYF	TGTGCCGCTAGACTAGCGGGAGGAGGAGATACGCAGTATTTT
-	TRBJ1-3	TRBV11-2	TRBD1	CASSFGQGSGNTIYF	TGTGCCAGCAGCTTCGGACAGGGCTCTGGAAACACCATATATTTT
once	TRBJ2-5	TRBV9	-	CASSVESGVGETQYF	TGTGCCAGCAGCGTAGAGTCGGGGGTGGGAGAGACCCAGTACTTC
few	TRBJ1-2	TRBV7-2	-	CASSLRESRGYGYTF	TGTGCCAGCAGCCTTCGAGAGTCTAGGGGCTATGGCTACACCTTC
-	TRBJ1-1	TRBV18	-	CASSAGPTTEAFF	TGTGCCAGCTCGGCGGGACCGACGACTGAAGCTTTCTTT
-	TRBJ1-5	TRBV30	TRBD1	CAWSTLGGVQPQHF	TGTGCCTGGAGTACCCTAGGGGGCGTGCAGCCCCAGCATTTT
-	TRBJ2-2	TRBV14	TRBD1	CASSLQGTGELFF	TGTGCCAGCAGCCTACAGGGGACCGGGGAGCTGTTTTTT
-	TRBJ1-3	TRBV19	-	CASSSQGNTIYF	TGTGCCAGTAGTTCTCAGGGAAACACCATATATTTT
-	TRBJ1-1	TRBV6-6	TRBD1	CASSRDSYTEAFF	TGTGCCAGCAGCCGGGACAGTTACACTGAAGCTTTCTTT
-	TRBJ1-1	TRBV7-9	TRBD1	CASSRRTGYLTEAFF	TGTGCCAGCAGCCGCCGGACAGGGTATTTAACTGAAGCTTTCTTT
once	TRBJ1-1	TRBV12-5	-	CASGRVVGGGGTEAFF	TGTGCTAGTGGTCGGGTCGTGGGGGGGGGCGGCACTGAAGCTTTCTTT
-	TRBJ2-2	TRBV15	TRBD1	CATSRTGAIAGELFF	TGTGCCACCAGCAGGACAGGGGCAATTGCCGGGGAGCTGTTTTTT
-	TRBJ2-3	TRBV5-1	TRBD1	CASSLGAGTGLRDTQYF	TGCGCCAGCAGTCTTGGCGCCGGGACAGGACTTAGGGATACGCAGTATTTT
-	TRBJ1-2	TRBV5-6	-	CASSLKGVNGYTF	TGTGCCAGCAGCTTGAAAGGGGTGAATGGCTACACCTTC
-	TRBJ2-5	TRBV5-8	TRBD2	CASSAGTSGSVRETQYF	TGTGCCAGCAGCGCCGGGACTAGCGGGAGTGTGAGAGAGACCCAGTACTTC
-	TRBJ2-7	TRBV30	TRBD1	CAWKYRDRGDEQYF	TGTGCCTGGAAGTACCGGGACAGGGGGGACGAGCAGTACTTC
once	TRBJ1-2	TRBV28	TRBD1	CASILAGQGAYGYTF	TGTGCCAGCATCCTGGCGGGACAGGGGGCCTATGGCTACACCTTC
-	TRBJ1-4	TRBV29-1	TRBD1	CSVEAGGHEKLFF	TGCAGCGTTGAAGCAGGGGGCCATGAAAAACTGTTTTTT
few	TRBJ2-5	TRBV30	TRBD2	CAWSVGLAGAYETQYF	TGTGCCTGGAGTGTCGGACTAGCGGGAGCTTACGAGACCCAGTACTTC
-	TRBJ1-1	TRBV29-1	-	CSGSGHLNTEAFF	TGCAGCGGATCGGGACACCTGAACACTGAAGCTTTCTTT
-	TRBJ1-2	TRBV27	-	CASAIRPGGVGYTF	TGTGCCAGCGCAATTCGACCTGGGGGGGTTGGCTACACCTTC
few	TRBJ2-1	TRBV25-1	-	CASSDAGEQFF	TGTGCCAGCAGTGATGCCGGTGAGCAGTTCTTC
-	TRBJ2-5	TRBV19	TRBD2	CASSIGTSGTQYF	TGTGCCAGTAGTATCGGGACTAGCGGGACCCAGTACTTC
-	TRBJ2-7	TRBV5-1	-	CASSFATGTYEQYF	TGCGCCAGCAGCTTCGCGACAGGCACCTACGAGCAGTACTTC
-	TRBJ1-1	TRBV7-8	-	CASSSSPRVANTEAFF	TGTGCCAGCAGCTCCTCCCCCAGGGTGGCGAACACTGAAGCTTTCTTT
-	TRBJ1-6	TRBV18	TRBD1	CASSPRQGSNSPLHF	TGTGCCAGCTCACCACGACAGGGGAGCAATTCACCCCTCCACTTT
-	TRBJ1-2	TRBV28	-	CASSLPENYGYTF	TGTGCCAGCAGTTTGCCAGAAAACTATGGCTACACCTTC
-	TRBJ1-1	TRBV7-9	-	CASSTSRGGRANTEAFF	TGTGCCAGCAGCACGTCGCGGGGGGGCAGAGCGAACACTGAAGCTTTCTTT
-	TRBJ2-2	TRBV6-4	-	CASSYGDTGELFF	TGTGCCAGCAGTTACGGGGACACCGGGGAGCTGTTTTTT
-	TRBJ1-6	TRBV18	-	CASSPGRIYNSPLHF	TGTGCCAGCTCACCGGGCCGCATTTATAATTCACCCCTCCACTTT
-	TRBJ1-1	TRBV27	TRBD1	CASRVGQGAGTEAFF	TGTGCCAGCAGAGTTGGACAGGGGGCGGGCACTGAAGCTTTCTTT
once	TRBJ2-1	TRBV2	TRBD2	CASSEEGVAGNNEQFF	TGTGCCAGCAGTGAAGAAGGGGTAGCGGGAAACAATGAGCAGTTCTTC
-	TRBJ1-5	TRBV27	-	CASSLGTGWNQPQHF	TGTGCCAGCAGTTTAGGCACAGGGTGGAATCAGCCCCAGCATTTT
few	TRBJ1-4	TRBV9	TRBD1	CASSVGTGQWGTNEKLFF	TGTGCCAGCAGCGTAGGGACAGGGCAATGGGGAACTAATGAAAAACTGTTTTTT
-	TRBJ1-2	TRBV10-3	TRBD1	CAISEGQGFDRGYTF	TGTGCCATCAGTGAGGGACAGGGGTTTGACCGTGGCTACACCTTC
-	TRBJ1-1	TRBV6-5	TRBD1	CASSYPGQAEKAFF	TGTGCCAGCAGTTACCCGGGACAGGCGGAGAAGGCTTTCTTT
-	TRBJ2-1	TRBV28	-	CASSSPLNRDKFF	TGTGCCAGCAGTTCCCCCCTCAACAGGGATAAGTTCTTC
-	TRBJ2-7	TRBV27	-	CASSFELARGEQYF	TGTGCCAGCAGTTTTGAGCTAGCCCGTGGCGAGCAGTACTTC
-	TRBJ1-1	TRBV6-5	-	CASSYSVPVNTEAFF	TGTGCCAGCAGTTACTCGGTACCGGTGAACACTGAAGCTTTCTTT
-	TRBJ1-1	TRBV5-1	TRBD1	CASSLAGTAYTEAFF	TGCGCCAGCAGCTTGGCGGGGACAGCTTACACTGAAGCTTTCTTT
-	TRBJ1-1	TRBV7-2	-	CASSLDGGEAFF	TGTGCCAGCAGCTTGGACGGAGGTGAAGCTTTCTTT
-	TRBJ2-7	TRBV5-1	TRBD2	CASSPGTSGRTYEQYF	TGCGCCAGCAGCCCGGGGACTAGCGGGAGGACCTACGAGCAGTACTTC
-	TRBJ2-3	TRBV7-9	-	CASSLRRASTDTQYF	TGTGCCAGCAGCCTGCGCAGGGCTAGCACAGATACGCAGTATTTT
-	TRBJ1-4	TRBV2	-	CASRLRSATNEKLFF	TGTGCCAGCAGGCTACGAAGTGCAACTAATGAAAAACTGTTTTTT
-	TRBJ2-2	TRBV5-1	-	CASSLARLGNGELFF	TGCGCCAGCAGCTTGGCCAGACTAGGTAACGGGGAGCTGTTTTTT
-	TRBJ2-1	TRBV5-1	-	CASSSFNEQFF	TGCGCCAGCAGCTCATTCAATGAGCAGTTCTTC
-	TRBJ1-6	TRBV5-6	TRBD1	CASSLLRGTVNNSPLHF	TGTGCCAGCAGCTTGTTACGGGGGACAGTAAATAATTCACCCCTCCACTTT